What follows describes a single T cell receptor beta chain. As yet, its antigen is unknown. Libraries were prepared by immunoSEQ multiplex PCR; TCRdb keeps only in-frame clonotypes and omits some of them. The sample includes around 92,000 clones, about 92% of them seen just once. Trimming took 0 bases from V and 2 from J, leaving 5 bases between them. Germline V gene lookup returns CDR1 GTSNPN and CDR2 SVGIG (reference sequence). CDR3 length: 13 amino acids. This specimen comes from a study of OX40 agonist ivuxolimab in advanced cancers. For the study at large: Cancers in dose escalation were hepatocellular, melanoma, renal cell and head and neck. The study's findings and limits: Normalized expansion of T-cell clones was also low for some nonresponders. Clonal expansion was among the lowest in partial responders at 0.1-3.0 mg/kg, especially CD8+.

The sequence derives from an adult with an advanced solid tumor such as melanoma, head and neck, liver or kidney cancer. This sample comprised CD4+ or CD8+ T cells sorted from blood, obtained in a trial of the OX40 agonist ivuxolimab. The J gene is TRBJ1-3, the V gene TRBV30; no firm D call. This CDR3 is CAWSVDAGNTIYF. The DNA for the CDR3 is TGTGCCTGGAGTGTCGATGCTGGAAACACCATATATTTT.